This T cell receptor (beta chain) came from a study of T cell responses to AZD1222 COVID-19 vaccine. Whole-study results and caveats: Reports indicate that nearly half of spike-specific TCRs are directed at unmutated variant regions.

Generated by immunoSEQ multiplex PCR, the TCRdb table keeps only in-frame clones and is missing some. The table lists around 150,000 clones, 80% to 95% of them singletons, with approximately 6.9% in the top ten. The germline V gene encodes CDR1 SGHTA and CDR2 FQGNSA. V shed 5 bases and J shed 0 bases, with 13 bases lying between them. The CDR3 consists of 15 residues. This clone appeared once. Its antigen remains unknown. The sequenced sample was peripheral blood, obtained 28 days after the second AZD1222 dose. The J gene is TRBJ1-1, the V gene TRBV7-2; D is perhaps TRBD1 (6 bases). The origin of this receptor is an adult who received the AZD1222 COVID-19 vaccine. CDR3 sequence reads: CASSPHGQLNTEAFF. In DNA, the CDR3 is TGTGCCAGCAGCCCCCACGGACAGTTGAACACTGAAGCTTTCTTT.